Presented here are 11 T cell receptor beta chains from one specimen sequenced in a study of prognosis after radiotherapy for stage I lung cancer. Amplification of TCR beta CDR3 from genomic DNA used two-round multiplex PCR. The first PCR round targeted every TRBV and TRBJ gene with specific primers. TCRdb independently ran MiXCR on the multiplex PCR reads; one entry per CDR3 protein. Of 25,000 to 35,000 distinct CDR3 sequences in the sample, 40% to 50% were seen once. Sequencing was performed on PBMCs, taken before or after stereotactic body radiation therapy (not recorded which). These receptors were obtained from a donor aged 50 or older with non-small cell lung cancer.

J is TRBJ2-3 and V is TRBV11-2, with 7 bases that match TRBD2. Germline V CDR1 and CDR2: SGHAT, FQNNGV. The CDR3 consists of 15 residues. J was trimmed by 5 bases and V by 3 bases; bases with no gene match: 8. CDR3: CASSLLLAAGDTQYF. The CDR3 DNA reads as TGTGCCAGCAGCTTGTTGCTAGCGGCTGGAGATACGCAGTATTTT. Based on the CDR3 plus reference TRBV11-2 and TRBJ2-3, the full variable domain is EAGVAQSPRYKIIEKRQSVAFWCNPISGHATLYWYQQILGQGPKLLIQFQNNGVVDDSQLPKDRFSAERLKGVDSTLKIQPAKLEDSAVYLCASSLLLAAGDTQYFGPGTRLTVL.

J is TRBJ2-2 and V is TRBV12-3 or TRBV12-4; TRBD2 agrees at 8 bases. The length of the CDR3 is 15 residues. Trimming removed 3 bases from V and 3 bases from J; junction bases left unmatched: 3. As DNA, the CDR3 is TGTGCCAGCAGTTTCGTAGCGGGGCACACCGGGGAGCTGTTTTTT. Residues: CASSFVAGHTGELFF.

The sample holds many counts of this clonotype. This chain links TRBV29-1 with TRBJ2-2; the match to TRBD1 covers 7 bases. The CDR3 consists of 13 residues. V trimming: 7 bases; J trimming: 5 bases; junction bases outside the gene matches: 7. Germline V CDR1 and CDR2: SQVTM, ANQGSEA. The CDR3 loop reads CSADRDGTGELFF. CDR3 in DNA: TGCAGCGCCGACAGGGATGGGACCGGGGAGCTGTTTTTT.

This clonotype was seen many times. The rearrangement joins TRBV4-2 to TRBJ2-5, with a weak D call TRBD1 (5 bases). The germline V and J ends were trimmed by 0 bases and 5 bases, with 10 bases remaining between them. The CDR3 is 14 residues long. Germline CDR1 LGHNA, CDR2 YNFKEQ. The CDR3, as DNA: TGTGCCAGCAGCCAAGAAAGGGGTCGGGAGACCCAGTACTTC. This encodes CASSQERGRETQYF.

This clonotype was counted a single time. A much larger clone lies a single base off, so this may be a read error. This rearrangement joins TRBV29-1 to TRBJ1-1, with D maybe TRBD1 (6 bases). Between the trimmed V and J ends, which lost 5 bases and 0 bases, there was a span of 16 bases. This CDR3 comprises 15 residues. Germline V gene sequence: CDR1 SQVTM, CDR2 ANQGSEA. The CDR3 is CSVSGGRGMNTEAFF. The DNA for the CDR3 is TGCAGCGTTTCGGGGGGGCGGGGTATGAACACTGAAGCTTTCTTT.

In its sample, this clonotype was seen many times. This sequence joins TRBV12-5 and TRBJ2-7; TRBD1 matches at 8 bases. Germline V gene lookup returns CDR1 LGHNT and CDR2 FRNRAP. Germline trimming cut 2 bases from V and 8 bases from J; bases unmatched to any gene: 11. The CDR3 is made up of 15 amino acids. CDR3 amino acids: CASGLHGQGGQKQYF. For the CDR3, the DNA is TGTGCTAGTGGTTTGCACGGACAGGGAGGACAAAAGCAGTACTTC.

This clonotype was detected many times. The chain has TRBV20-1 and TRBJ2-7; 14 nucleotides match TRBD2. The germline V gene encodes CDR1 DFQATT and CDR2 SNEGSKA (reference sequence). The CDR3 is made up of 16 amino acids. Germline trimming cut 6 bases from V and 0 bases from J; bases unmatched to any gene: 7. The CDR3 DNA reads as TGCAGTGCCATGGGACTAGCGGGAGAGACCTCCTACGAGCAGTACTTC. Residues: CSAMGLAGETSYEQYF.

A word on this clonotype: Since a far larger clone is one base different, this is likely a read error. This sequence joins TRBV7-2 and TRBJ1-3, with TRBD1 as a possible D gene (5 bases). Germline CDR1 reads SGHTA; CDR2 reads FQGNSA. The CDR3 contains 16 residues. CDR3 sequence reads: CASSFVGRGSVNTIYF. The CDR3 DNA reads TGTGCCAGCAGCTTTGTTGGGAGGGGCTCTGTAAACACCATATATTTT.

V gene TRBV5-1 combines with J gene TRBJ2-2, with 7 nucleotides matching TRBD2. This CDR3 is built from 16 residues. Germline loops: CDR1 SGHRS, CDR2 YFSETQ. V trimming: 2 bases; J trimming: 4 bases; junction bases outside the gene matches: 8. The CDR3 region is CASSFSQGGGTGELFF. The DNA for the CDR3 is TGCGCCAGCAGCTTTTCCCAGGGCGGGGGCACCGGGGAGCTGTTTTTT.

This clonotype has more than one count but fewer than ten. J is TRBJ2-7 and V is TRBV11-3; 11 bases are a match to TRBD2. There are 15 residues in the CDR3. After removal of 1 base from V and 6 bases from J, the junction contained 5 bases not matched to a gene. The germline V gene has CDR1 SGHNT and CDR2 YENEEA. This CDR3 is CASSLGLAGKGEQYF. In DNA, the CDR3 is TGTGCCAGCAGCTTAGGACTAGCGGGAAAGGGCGAGCAGTACTTC.

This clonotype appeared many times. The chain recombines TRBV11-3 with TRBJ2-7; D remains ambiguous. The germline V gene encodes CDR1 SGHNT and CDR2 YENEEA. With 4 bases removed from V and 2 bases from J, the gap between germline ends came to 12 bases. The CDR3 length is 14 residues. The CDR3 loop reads CASSSYTSTYEQYF. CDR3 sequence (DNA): TGTGCCAGCAGCTCCTACACCTCAACCTACGAGCAGTACTTC. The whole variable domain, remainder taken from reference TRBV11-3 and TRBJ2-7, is EAGVVQSPRYKIIEKKQPVAFWCNPISGHNTLYWYLQNLGQGPELLIRYENEEAVDDSQLPKDRFSAERLKGVDSTLKIQPAELGDSAVYLCASSSYTSTYEQYFGPGTRLTVT.